One sample yielded the 21 T cell receptor beta chains listed below, sequenced in a study of T cell repertoires in cytomegalovirus infection. TCRdb redid the calling of the reads with MiXCR, one entry per CDR3 protein. The repertoire holds approximately 500,000 distinct CDR3 sequences, with about 26% as singletons. Material: PBMCs. These receptors all come from a human donor in good health (CMV status not recorded). Some clones in this sample may be carry-over from other donors' samples.

This clonotype was detected ten times or more. V gene TRBV6-2 or TRBV6-3 combines with J gene TRBJ1-5, with 7 bases identical to TRBD1. The CDR3 has 16 residues. J lost 4 bases, V lost 4 bases, and 10 bases had no gene match. Germline V gives CDR1 MNHEY, CDR2 SVGEGT. CDR3 sequence (DNA): TGTGCCAGCAGTTGGGACCTGGACAGGTATAATCAGCCCCAGCATTTT. This encodes CASSWDLDRYNQPQHF.

V gene TRBV12-3 or TRBV12-4 combines with J gene TRBJ1-6; D call uncertain. The CDR3 loop spans 14 amino acids. Trimming cost V 7 bases and J 9 bases, with 16 bases left between them. CDR3: CASIPGSRSSPLHF. The CDR3 DNA sequence: TGTGCCAGCATCCCGGGATCCCGGAGTTCACCCCTCCACTTT.

This clonotype has ten or more counts. This chain links TRBV6-5 with TRBJ2-1; TRBD1 or TRBD2 may be the D gene (5 bases each). CDR1 MNHEY and CDR2 SVGAGI come from the germline V gene. Deletions cut 2 bases from V and 10 bases from J, with 18 bases between. CDR3 length: 15 amino acids. The CDR3: CASSYSPGTGPEQFF. The CDR3 bases are TGTGCCAGCAGTTACAGTCCCGGGACGGGGCCCGAGCAGTTCTTC.

The chain is built from TRBV12-3 or TRBV12-4 and TRBJ2-5, with TRBD2 matching over 9 bases. The CDR3 is 14 residues long. V lost 7 bases, J lost 3 bases, and 6 bases stayed unmatched. The CDR3 region has the DNA TGTGCCAGCACTCTGGGACTAGCAGAAGAGACCCAGTACTTC. Amino acid sequence: CASTLGLAEETQYF.

This clonotype appeared a few times. This rearrangement joins TRBV12-3 or TRBV12-4 to TRBJ2-5, with D hard to call. This CDR3 region has 13 residues. V shed 4 bases and J shed 5 bases, with 11 bases lying between them. In nucleotides, the CDR3 is TGTGCCAGCAGTTCCCACGCGAGTGAGACCCAGTACTTC. It is translated as CASSSHASETQYF.

In this sample, this clonotype turned up a few times. The V gene is TRBV6-2 or TRBV6-3, the J gene TRBJ2-7; D may match TRBD1 or TRBD2 (5 bases each). V dropped 11 bases and J dropped 1 base, with 18 bases sitting between them. The CDR3 runs to 14 residues. The germline gives CDR1 MNHEY, CDR2 SVGEGT. Here the CDR3 DNA reads TGTGCCGCTACCGGGGCATTAGCATCCTACGAGCAGTACTTC. Translated, it gives CAATGALASYEQYF.

The chain uses TRBV30 and TRBJ2-1; D unresolved. Germline V lookup: CDR1 GTSNPN, CDR2 SVGIG (reference sequence). Trimming pared 1 base from V and 10 bases from J, leaving 17 bases between. This CDR3 contains 14 residues. The CDR3 nucleotides are TGTGCCTGGAGTGGTGTCGGCCTCGCCCGCGAGCAGTTCTTC. It encodes CAWSGVGLAREQFF. Full variable domain (missing parts from reference TRBV30 and TRBJ2-1): SQTIHQWPATLVQPVGSPLSLECTVEGTSNPNLYWYRQAAGRGLQLLFYSVGIGQISSEVPQNLSASRPQDRQFILSSKKLLLSDSGFYLCAWSGVGLAREQFFGPGTRLTVL.

Only a few counts were recorded for this clonotype. The J gene is TRBJ2-5, the V gene TRBV10-3; 11 bases are a match to TRBD1. The trim removed 8 bases at V and 7 bases at J, leaving 12 bases unmatched. The germline CDR1 and CDR2 sequences are ENHRY and SYGVKD. The CDR3 runs 15 residues. This CDR3 is CAIGDRGTKIGTQYF. Written as DNA, the CDR3 is TGTGCCATCGGGGACAGGGGGACGAAGATCGGGACCCAGTACTTC.

About this clonotype itself: Given a much more abundant clone one base away, this may be a read error. V gene TRBV7-2 combines with J gene TRBJ2-3; 8 nucleotides agree with TRBD2. V was clipped by 5 bases and J by 6 bases; unmatched bases: 10. This CDR3 comprises 15 residues. Looked up from germline, CDR1 is SGHTA and CDR2 is FQGNSA. DNA for the CDR3: TGTGCCAGCAGCCTTCAAGCGGGAGTCCCCGATACGCAGTATTTT. Its translation is CASSLQAGVPDTQYF.

The V gene is TRBV7-2, the J gene TRBJ2-3; 7 positions agree with TRBD2. CDR1 is SGHTA and CDR2 is FQGNSA in the germline V gene. CDR3 length: 17 residues. V shed 1 base and J 3 bases; nucleotides not matched to a gene: 10. The DNA for the CDR3 is TGTGCCAGCAGCTTAGGGGGGGGGAGAGAATGGACAGATACGCAGTATTTT. Translated: CASSLGGGREWTDTQYF.

This clonotype was counted between two and nine times. The V and J genes are TRBV6-2 or TRBV6-3 and TRBJ1-6, with a possible D match to TRBD1 (5 bases). V was clipped by 2 bases and J by 8 bases, with 13 bases between them. The V gene's germline CDR1 is MNHEY and CDR2 SVGEGT. The CDR3 loop spans 15 amino acids. The CDR3 spells CASSYGHLGDSPLHF. CDR3 coding DNA: TGTGCCAGCAGTTACGGACACTTAGGGGATTCACCCCTCCACTTT.

The rearrangement uses TRBV20-1 and TRBJ2-7, with 9 bases fitting TRBD2. V dropped 0 bases and J dropped 7; count of bases not matched to a gene: 13. The CDR3 runs to 16 residues. In germline, CDR1 is DFQATT, CDR2 SNEGSKA (reference sequence). The DNA of the CDR3 is TGCAGTGCTAGAGATCCTCTAGCGGGGAATGCTAGGGAGCAGTACTTC. Its translation is CSARDPLAGNAREQYF.

In DNA form, the CDR3 reads TGTGCCAGCAGCCCCGTAGCAGGGACTAACTATGGCTACACCTTC. Its translation: CASSPVAGTNYGYTF. This sequence joins TRBV27 and TRBJ1-2; perhaps TRBD1 as D (5 bases). CDR1 and CDR2 (germline): MNHEY, SMNVEV (reference sequence). CDR3 length: 15 amino acids. The V gene lost 6 bases and the J gene lost 0 bases, with 14 bases spanning the gap.

This clonotype was seen ten or more times. The rearrangement uses TRBV7-2 and TRBJ2-7; D possibly corresponds to TRBD1 (6 bases). Germline lookup yields CDR1 SGHTA and CDR2 FQGNSA. CDR3 length: 13 residues. V gave up 5 bases and J gave up 4 bases, with 12 bases separating them. As DNA, the CDR3 is TGTGCCAGCAGCCCGCGGACAGCATACGAGCAGTACGTC. Protein: CASSPRTAYEQYV.

This clonotype has only one observation. The rearrangement links TRBV19 to TRBJ2-3; 11 bases match TRBD2. CDR1 and CDR2 (germline): LNHDA, SQIVND (reference sequence). Trimming at V came to 5 bases and at J to 2 bases, leaving 6 bases not matched to a gene. This CDR3 has 16 amino acids. Here the CDR3 reads CASSLLAGGLTDTQYF. CDR3 coding DNA: TGTGCCAGTAGTTTGCTAGCGGGAGGCCTCACAGATACGCAGTATTTT.

The rearrangement links TRBV29-1 to TRBJ2-1, with 7 bases matching TRBD2. In germline, CDR1 is SQVTM, CDR2 ANQGSEA. The CDR3 has 15 amino acids. V dropped 4 bases and J dropped 3; count of bases not matched to a gene: 9. The CDR3 nucleotides read TGCAGCGTTGGGGGGGAGGGTAGCGGCTACAATGAGCAGTTCTTC. Its translation is CSVGGEGSGYNEQFF.

This clonotype was seen repeatedly, ten times or more. The chain carries TRBV7-6 and TRBJ1-6; the match to TRBD1 covers 12 bases. There are 16 residues in the CDR3. V lost 5 bases, J lost 10 bases, and 9 bases stayed unmatched. Germline loops: CDR1 SGHVS, CDR2 FNYEAQ. CDR3 sequence reads: CASSLQPGTGGSPLHF. The CDR3 DNA is TGTGCCAGCAGCCTTCAGCCCGGGACAGGGGGCTCACCCCTCCACTTT.

This clonotype was counted many times. The chain carries TRBV7-8 and TRBJ2-7; 8 bases match TRBD2. Germline CDR1 reads SGHVS; CDR2 reads FQNEAQ. V lost 6 bases and J lost 6; bases outside the gene matches: 13. The CDR3 covers 15 residues. The CDR3: CASSLPGLDRFEQYF. The CDR3 DNA is TGTGCCAGCAGTCTGCCGGGACTAGATCGGTTCGAGCAGTACTTC.

The V and J genes are TRBV6-6 and TRBJ2-7, with 14 nucleotides matching TRBD2. Trimming removed 7 bases from V and 3 bases from J; junction bases left unmatched: 5. CDR1 MNHNY and CDR2 SVGAGI come from the germline V gene (reference sequence). The CDR3 spans 15 residues. The CDR3 sequence is CASIGTSGSDYEQYV. For the CDR3, the DNA is TGTGCCAGCATTGGGACTAGCGGGAGCGACTACGAGCAGTACGTC.

This clonotype was seen ten or more times. This chain joins TRBV7-2 and TRBJ2-2; D not resolved. Germline V gene sequence: CDR1 SGHTA, CDR2 FQGNSA. This CDR3 spans 16 amino acids. The germline V and J ends were trimmed by 1 base and 1 base, with 10 bases remaining between them. In DNA form, the CDR3 reads TGTGCCAGCAGCTTAGGAGTTGGGAAGAACACCGGGGAGCTGTTTTTT. Protein product: CASSLGVGKNTGELFF.

V is TRBV11-2 and J is TRBJ1-1, with D perhaps TRBD1 (6 bases). Trimming stripped 5 bases from V and 3 bases from J, with 13 bases between. The CDR3 consists of 14 residues. Looked up from germline, CDR1 is SGHAT and CDR2 is FQNNGV. The CDR3 bases are TGTGCCAGCAGCGCACAGGGTTTGGACACTGAAGCTTTCTTT. This translates into CASSAQGLDTEAFF. The variable domain in full, completed from reference TRBV11-2 and TRBJ1-1, reads EAGVAQSPRYKIIEKRQSVAFWCNPISGHATLYWYQQILGQGPKLLIQFQNNGVVDDSQLPKDRFSAERLKGVDSTLKIQPAKLEDSAVYLCASSAQGLDTEAFFGQGTRLTVV.